This TCR beta chain was profiled in a study of blood T cell repertoires in COVID-19. The wider study: Researchers got acute and convalescent COVID-19 samples from the United States, Italy and Spain. T cells, B-cell-depleted T cells, or PBMCs provided the cDNA or gDNA that served as material.

Authors' analysis steps: Amplification of reference gene primers was used by the study to estimate nucleated cell counts. Method: immunoSEQ multiplex PCR; TCRdb's copy keeps in-frame clones and lacks some. The DNA gave D and trimming, while V, J and clone size come from that table. The table lists some 180,000 clones, roughly nine tenths of them singletons. V dropped 3 bases and J dropped 8; count of bases not matched to a gene: 5. Looked up from germline, CDR1 is SGHNT and CDR2 is YENEEA. The CDR3 consists of 15 residues. This TCR came from a man aged 70-80 years with active or convalescent COVID-19. The V and J genes are TRBV11-3 and TRBJ2-1, with 12 bases fitting TRBD2. Sequencing used peripheral blood. The CDR3 DNA follows: TGTGCCAGCAGCTTGACTAGCGGGAGTAGGGATGAGCAGTTCTTC. Encoded protein: CASSLTSGSRDEQFF.